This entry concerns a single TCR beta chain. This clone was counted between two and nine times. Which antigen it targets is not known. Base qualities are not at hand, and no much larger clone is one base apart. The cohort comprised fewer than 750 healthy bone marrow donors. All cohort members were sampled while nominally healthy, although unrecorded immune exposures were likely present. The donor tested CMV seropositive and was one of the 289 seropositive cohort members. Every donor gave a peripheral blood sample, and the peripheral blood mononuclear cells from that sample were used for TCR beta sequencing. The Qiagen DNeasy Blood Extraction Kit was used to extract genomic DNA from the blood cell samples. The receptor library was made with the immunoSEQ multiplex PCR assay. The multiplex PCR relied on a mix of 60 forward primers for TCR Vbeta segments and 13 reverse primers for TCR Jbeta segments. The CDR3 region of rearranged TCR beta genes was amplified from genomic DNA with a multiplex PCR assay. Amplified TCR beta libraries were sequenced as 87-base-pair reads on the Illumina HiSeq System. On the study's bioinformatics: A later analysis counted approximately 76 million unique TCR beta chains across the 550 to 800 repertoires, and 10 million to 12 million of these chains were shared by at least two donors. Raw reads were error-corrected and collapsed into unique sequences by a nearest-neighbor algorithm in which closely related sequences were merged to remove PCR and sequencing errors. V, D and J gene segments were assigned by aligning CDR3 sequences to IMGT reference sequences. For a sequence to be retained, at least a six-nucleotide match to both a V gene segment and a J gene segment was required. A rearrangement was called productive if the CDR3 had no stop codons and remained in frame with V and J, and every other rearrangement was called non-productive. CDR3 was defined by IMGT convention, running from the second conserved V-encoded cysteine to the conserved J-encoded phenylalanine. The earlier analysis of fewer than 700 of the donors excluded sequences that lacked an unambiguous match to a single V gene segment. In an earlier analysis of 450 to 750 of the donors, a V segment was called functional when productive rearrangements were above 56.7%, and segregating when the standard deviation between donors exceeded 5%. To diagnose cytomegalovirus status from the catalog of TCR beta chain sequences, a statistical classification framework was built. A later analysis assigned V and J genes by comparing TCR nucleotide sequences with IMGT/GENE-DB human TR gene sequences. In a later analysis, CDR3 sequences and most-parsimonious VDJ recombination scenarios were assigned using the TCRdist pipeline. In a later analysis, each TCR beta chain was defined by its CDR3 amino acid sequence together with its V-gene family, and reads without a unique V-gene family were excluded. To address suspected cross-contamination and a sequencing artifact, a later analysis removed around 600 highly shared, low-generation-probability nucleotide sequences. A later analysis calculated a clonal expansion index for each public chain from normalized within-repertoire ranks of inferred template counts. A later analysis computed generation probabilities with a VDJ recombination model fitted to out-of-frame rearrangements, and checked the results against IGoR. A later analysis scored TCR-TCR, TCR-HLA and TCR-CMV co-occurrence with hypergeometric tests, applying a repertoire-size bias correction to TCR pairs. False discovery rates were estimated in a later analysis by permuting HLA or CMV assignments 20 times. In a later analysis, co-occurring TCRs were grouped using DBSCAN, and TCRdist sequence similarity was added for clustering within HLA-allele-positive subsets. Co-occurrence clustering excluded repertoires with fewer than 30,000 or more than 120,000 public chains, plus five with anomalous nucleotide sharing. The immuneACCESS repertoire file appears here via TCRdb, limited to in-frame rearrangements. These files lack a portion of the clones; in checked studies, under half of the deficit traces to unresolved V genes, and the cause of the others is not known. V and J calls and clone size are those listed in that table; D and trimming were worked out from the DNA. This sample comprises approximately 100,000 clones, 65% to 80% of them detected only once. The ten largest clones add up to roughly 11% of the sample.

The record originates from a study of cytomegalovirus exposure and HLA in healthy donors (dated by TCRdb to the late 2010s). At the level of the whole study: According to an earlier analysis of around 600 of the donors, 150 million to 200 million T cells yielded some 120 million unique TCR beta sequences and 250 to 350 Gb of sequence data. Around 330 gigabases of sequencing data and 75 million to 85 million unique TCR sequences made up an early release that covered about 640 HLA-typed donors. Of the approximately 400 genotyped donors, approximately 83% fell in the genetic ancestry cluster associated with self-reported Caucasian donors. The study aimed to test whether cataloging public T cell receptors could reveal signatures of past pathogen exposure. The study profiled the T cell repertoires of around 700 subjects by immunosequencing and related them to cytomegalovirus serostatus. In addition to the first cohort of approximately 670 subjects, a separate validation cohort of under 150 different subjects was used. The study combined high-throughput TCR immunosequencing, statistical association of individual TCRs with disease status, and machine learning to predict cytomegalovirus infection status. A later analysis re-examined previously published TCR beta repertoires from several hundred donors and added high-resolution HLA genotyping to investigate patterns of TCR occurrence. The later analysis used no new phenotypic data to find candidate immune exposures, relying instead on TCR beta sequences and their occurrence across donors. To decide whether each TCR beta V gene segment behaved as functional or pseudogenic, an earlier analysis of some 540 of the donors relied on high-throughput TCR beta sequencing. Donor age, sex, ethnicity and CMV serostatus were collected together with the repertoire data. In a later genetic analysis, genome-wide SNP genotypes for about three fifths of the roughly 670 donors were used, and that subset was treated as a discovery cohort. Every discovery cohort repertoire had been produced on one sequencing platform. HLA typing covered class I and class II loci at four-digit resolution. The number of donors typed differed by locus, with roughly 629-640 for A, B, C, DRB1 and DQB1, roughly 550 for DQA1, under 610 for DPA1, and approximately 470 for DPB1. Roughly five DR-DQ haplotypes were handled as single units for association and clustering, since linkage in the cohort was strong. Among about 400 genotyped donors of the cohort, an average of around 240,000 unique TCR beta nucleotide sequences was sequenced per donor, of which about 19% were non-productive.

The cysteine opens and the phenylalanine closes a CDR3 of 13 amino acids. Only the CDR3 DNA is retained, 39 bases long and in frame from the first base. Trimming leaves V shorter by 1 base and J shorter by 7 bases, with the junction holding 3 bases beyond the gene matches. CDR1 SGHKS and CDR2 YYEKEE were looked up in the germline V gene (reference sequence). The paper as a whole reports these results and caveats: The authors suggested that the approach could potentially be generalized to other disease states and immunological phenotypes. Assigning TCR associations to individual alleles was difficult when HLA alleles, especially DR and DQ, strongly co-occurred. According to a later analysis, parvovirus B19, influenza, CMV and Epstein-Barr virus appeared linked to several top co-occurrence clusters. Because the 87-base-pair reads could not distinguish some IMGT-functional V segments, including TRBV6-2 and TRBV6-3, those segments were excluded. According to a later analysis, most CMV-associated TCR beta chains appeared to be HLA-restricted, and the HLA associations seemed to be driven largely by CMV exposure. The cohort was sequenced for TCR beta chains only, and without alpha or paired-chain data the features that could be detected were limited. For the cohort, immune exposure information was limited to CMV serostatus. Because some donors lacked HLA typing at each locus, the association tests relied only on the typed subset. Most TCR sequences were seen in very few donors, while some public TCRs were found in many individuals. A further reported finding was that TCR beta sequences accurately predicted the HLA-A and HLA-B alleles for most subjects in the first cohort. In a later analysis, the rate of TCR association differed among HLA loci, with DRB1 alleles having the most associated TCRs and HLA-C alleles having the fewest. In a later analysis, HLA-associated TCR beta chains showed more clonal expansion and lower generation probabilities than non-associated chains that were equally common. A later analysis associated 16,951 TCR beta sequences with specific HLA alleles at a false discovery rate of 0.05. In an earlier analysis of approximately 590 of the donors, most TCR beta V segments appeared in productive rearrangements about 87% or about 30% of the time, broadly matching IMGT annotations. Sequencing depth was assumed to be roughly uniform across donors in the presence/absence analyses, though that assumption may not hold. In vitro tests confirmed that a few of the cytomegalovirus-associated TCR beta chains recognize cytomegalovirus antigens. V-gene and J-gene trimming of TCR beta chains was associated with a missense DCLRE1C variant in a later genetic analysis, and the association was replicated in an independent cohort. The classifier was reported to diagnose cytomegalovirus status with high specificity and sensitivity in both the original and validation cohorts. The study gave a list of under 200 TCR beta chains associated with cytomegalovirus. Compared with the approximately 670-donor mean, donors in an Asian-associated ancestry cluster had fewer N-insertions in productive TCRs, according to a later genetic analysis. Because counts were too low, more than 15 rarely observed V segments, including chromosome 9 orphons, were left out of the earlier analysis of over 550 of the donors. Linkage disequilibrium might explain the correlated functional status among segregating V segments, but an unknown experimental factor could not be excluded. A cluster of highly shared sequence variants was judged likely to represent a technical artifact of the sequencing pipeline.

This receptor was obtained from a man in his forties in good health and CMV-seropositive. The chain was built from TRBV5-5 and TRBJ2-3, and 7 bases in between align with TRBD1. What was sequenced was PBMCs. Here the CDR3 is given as CASSLSGQHTQYF. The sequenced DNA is TGTGCCAGCAGCTTGTCGGGACAGCATACGCAGTATTTT. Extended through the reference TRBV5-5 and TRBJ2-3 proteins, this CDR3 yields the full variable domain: DAGVTQSPTHLIKTRGQQVTLRCSPISGHKSVSWYQQVLGQGPQFIFQYYEKEERGRGNFPDRFSARQFPNYSSELNVNALLLGDSALYLCASSLSGQHTQYFGPGTRLTVL.